This TCR beta chain was found in a study of blood T cells in healthy people across ages. A remark on this clonotype: Its target is unknown.

Sample donors were healthy Caucasian individuals that came from Russia, aged roughly 6 to 90. Peripheral blood was drawn, about 9.1 milliliters per donor. For the second PCR, which ran for about 6 to 11 cycles, a sample-barcoded 5' primer and a J-beta primer mix were used. A 12-random-nucleotide template-switch adaptor tagged each cDNA molecule. TCRdb reprocessed the 5' RACE reads via MiXCR and lists one record per CDR3 protein. The sample consists of about 1.1 million distinct CDR3 sequences, 35% to 40% of them appearing once. General study points: Higher diversity, along with more naive CD4+ cells, distinguished long-lived donors from aged donors.

The ends were cut back, 6 bases at V and 5 bases at J, with 17 bases in the middle. The CDR3 runs 15 residues. Germline CDR1 MNHEY, CDR2 SVGEGT. Sequencing was done on a sample of blood. The receptor comes from a man aged 18-30 years in good health. The V call is TRBV6-2 or TRBV6-3, the J call TRBJ2-1, with D tentatively TRBD1 (6 bases). The CDR3: CASRTGHHQNNEQFF. Written as DNA, the CDR3 is TGTGCCAGCAGAACGGGACATCACCAAAACAATGAGCAGTTCTTC.